The 9 T cell receptor beta chains reported below all come from one sample, sequenced in a study of Graves' ophthalmopathy and Graves' hyperthyroidism (dated by TCRdb to the late 2010s). Data came from an Illumina HiSeq 2000. TCR beta CDR3 regions were amplified from RNA transcripts for repertoire sequencing. The first round of RT-PCR was done with HTBI primers and the Qiagen OneStep RT-PCR kit, and was followed by a second round of multiplex PCR, then size selection and purification. The public sequencing data were trimmed at Q25 with fastp and processed into clonotypes with MiXCR by TCRdb, which kept only in-frame beta chains. Rows are unified per CDR3 protein, each entry keeping the most common DNA and genes. The sample table lists about half a million distinct CDR3 sequences, approximately 15% of them with a count of one. Together, the top ten hold 9.8% of the sample. Sequenced material: blood. These receptors all stem from a woman under 40 with Graves' ophthalmopathy. Donor details come from another sample of the same person, matched by shared clones.

The sample holds many counts of this clonotype. The chain has TRBV20-1 and TRBJ1-1, with a weak D call TRBD1 (5 bases). Trimming took 4 bases from V and 0 from J, leaving 6 bases between them. Germline CDR1 and CDR2: DFQATT and SNEGSKA (reference sequence). The CDR3 runs to 12 residues. The CDR3 DNA reads TGCAGTGCTAAACAGGTGAACACTGAAGCTTTCTTT. Protein: CSAKQVNTEAFF.

In this sample, this clonotype turned up many times. The J gene is TRBJ2-6, the V gene TRBV10-3; 7 positions match TRBD1. Germline V gene data show CDR1 as ENHRY and CDR2 as SYGVKD. The CDR3 is 17 amino acids. V shed 7 bases and J 3 bases; nucleotides not matched to a gene: 12. In DNA form, the CDR3 reads TGTGCCATCAATAGACAGGGCCCCCTGGATGGGGCCAACGTCCTGACTTTC. Translation: CAINRQGPLDGANVLTF.

In its sample, this clonotype was seen many times. The chain links TRBV20-1 to TRBJ1-1; D uncertain. The V gene's germline CDR1 is DFQATT and CDR2 SNEGSKA (reference sequence). V lost 2 bases, J lost 4 bases, and 14 bases lay in between. The CDR3 totals 14 residues. Here the CDR3 reads CSARSVRGGTEAFF. In nucleotides, the CDR3 is TGCAGTGCTAGAAGTGTGCGGGGAGGCACTGAAGCTTTCTTT.

This clonotype appeared many times. The rearrangement joins TRBV28 to TRBJ2-7; 11 positions agree with TRBD2. The CDR3 spans 17 residues. V trimming: 4 bases; J trimming: 4 bases; junction bases outside the gene matches: 12. Per the germline V gene, CDR1 is MDHEN and CDR2 is SYDVKM. CDR3 sequence (DNA): TGTGCCAGCAGTTCCCCGTTTACTAGCGGGAGCAGGTACGAGCAGTACTTC. It encodes CASSSPFTSGSRYEQYF. Complete variable domain (other parts from reference TRBV28 and TRBJ2-7): DVKVTQSSRYLVKRTGEKVFLECVQDMDHENMFWYRQDPGLGLRLIYFSYDVKMKEKGDIPEGYSVSREKKERFSLILESASTNQTSMYLCASSSPFTSGSRYEQYFGPGTRLTVT.

This clonotype was seen more than once but under ten times. The CDR3 loop is CASSQEGALFVYGYTF. CDR3 DNA sequence: TGCGCCAGCAGCCAAGAAGGGGCTCTGTTTGTCTATGGCTACACCTTC. The J gene is TRBJ1-2, the V gene TRBV4-1, with a weak D call TRBD1 (5 bases). The CDR3 is made up of 16 amino acids. V was cut by 0 bases and J by 4 bases, with 15 bases left in between. Germline lookup yields CDR1 MGHRA and CDR2 YSYEKL.

The V and J genes are TRBV6-5 and TRBJ2-7; D ambiguous. Germline V CDR1 and CDR2: MNHEY, SVGAGI. The CDR3 runs 16 residues. Trimming left V 0 bases short and J 2 bases short, with 14 bases between. CDR3 in DNA: TGTGCCAGCAGTTACTCCAGAGATACCAGCACCTACGAGCAGTACTTC. It codes for CASSYSRDTSTYEQYF.

This clonotype was counted many times. A single base separates this from a much larger clone, so it may be a read error. The V and J genes are TRBV6-2 or TRBV6-3 and TRBJ1-1, with no clear D. The V end was cut by 1 base, the J end by 6 bases, with 6 bases between. Germline assignment: CDR1 MNHEY and CDR2 SVGEGT. The CDR3 is made up of 12 amino acids. The CDR3: CASSYFDAEAFF. CDR3 DNA sequence: TGTGCCAGCAGTTACTTCGATGCTGAAGCTTTCTTT.

The sample holds many counts of this clonotype. The chain employs TRBV7-3 and TRBJ2-5; D is uncertain. This CDR3 spans 13 amino acids. Germline V lookup: CDR1 SGHTA, CDR2 FQGTGA. V lost 6 bases, J lost 3 bases, and 11 bases lay in between. CDR3 loop: CASSRAIEETQYF. The CDR3 DNA reads as TGTGCCAGCAGTCGGGCGATCGAAGAGACCCAGTACTTC. The complete variable domain, with remaining parts taken from reference TRBV7-3 and TRBJ2-5, reads GAGVSQTPSNKVTEKGKYVELRCDPISGHTALYWYRQSLGQGPEFLIYFQGTGAADDSGLPNDRFFAVRPEGSVSTLKIQRTERGDSAVYLCASSRAIEETQYFGPGTRLLVL.

This clonotype has just one count. The chain is built from TRBV7-2 and TRBJ2-2; 9 bases match TRBD2. After removal of 6 bases from V and 1 base from J, the junction contained 3 bases not matched to a gene. The CDR3 is made up of 15 amino acids. The V gene's germline CDR1 is SGHTA and CDR2 FQGNSA. The CDR3, as DNA: TGTGCCAGCAGGAGACTAGCGGAGAACACCGGGGAGCTGTTTTTT. This translates into CASRRLAENTGELFF.